This TCR beta chain was recovered during a study of T cell changes during pregnancy in multiple sclerosis. The CDR3 extends over 15 amino acids. Germline V gene lookup returns CDR1 SGHRS and CDR2 YFSETQ. V was trimmed by 4 bases and J by 5 bases, leaving 18 bases between them. Clones were read by immunoSEQ multiplex PCR, and TCRdb kept only the in-frame ones, dropping some. In the table there are tens of thousands of clones, about nine tenths of which are singletons. The sequencing used CD4+ T cells from peripheral blood mononuclear cells, collected in the second trimester of pregnancy. The chain couples TRBV5-1 to TRBJ1-2; tentative D call: TRBD1 (6 bases). The sequence was collected from a female donor with multiple sclerosis, enrolled in a pregnancy study. The CDR3, as DNA: TGCGCCAGCAGCCAGGACAGCGGAACCTTTTATGGCTACACCTTC. It translates to CASSQDSGTFYGYTF.